The source of this T cell receptor (beta chain) is a study of OX40 agonist ivuxolimab in advanced cancers. Notes on this clone: Its antigen remains unidentified.

Study observations and caveats: More expanded clones were seen, on average, in CD8+ T cells than in CD4+.

The data were produced by immunoSEQ multiplex PCR, yet TCRdb's version contains in-frame clones alone and is incomplete. The table has some 55,000 clones, approximately 88% seen once. V was shortened by 1 base and J by 2 bases, with 6 bases between the two germline ends. Germline loops: CDR1 SGHDN, CDR2 FVKESK. This CDR3 has 14 amino acids. The sequencing here drew on CD4+ or CD8+ T cells sorted from blood, taken in a trial of the OX40 agonist ivuxolimab. The clonotype comes from an adult with an advanced solid tumor such as melanoma, head and neck, liver or kidney cancer. The chain combines TRBV14 with TRBJ1-3, with no clear D. In nucleotides, the CDR3 is TGTGCCAGCAGCCAAGTAGGTGCTGGAAACACCATATATTTT. It specifies CASSQVGAGNTIYF.